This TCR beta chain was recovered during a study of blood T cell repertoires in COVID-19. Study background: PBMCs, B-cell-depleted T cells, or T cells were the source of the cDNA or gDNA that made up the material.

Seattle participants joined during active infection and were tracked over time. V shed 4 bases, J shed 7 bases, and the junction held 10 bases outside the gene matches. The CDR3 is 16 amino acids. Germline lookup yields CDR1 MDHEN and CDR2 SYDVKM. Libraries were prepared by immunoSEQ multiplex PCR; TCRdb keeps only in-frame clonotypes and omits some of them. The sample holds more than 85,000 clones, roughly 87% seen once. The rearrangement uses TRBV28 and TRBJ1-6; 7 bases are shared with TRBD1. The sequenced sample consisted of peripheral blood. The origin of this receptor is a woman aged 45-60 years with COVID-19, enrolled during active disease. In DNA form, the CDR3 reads TGTGCCAGCAGTTCCGCCGACGGGACAGCCAATTCACCCCTCCACTTT. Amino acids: CASSSADGTANSPLHF.